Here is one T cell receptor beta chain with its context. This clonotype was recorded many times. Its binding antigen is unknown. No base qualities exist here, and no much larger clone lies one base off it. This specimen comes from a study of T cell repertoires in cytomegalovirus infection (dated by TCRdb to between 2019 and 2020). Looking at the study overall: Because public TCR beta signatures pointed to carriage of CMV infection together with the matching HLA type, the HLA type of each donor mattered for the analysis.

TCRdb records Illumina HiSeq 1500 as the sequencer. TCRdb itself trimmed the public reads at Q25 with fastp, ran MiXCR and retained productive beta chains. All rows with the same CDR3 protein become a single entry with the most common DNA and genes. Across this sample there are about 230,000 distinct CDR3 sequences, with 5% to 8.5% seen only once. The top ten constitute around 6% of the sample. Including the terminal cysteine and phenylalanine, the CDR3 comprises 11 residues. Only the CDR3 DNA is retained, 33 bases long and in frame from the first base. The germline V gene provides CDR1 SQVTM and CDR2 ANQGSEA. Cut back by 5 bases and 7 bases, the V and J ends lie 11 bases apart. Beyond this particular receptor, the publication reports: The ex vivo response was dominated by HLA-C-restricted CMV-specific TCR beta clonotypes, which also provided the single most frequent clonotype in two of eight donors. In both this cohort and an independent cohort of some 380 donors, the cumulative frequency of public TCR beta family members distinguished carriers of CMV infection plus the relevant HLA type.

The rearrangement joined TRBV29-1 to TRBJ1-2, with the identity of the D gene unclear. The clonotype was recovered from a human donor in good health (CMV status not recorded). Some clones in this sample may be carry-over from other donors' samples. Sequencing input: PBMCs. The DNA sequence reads TGCAGCGTTACCCCTGGGTCTGGCTACACCTTC. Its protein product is CSVTPGSGYTF. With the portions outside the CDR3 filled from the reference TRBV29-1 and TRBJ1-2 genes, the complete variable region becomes SAVISQKPSRDICQRGTSLTIQCQVDSQVTMMFWYRQQPGQSLTLIATANQGSEATYESGFVIDKFPISRPNLTFSTLTVSNMSPEDSSIYLCSVTPGSGYTFGSGTRLTVV.